This T cell receptor beta chain emerged from a study of cytomegalovirus exposure and HLA in healthy donors. With 7 bases clipped from V and 5 bases from J, the junction kept 10 bases outside the gene matches. The germline V gene encodes CDR1 SQVTM and CDR2 ANQGSEA. The CDR3 consists of 13 residues. Whole-study results and caveats: In a later analysis, TCR beta V- and J-gene trimming showed a link to a missense DCLRE1C variant. Sequencing probably produced one cluster of sequence variants that were highly shared. Earlier findings revealed that most TCR beta V segments proved productive either about 87% or about 30% of the time. Presence/absence analyses treated sequencing depth as roughly uniform across donors.

PCR amplification relied on 60 Vbeta primers (plus 13 Jbeta primers). Data came from immunoSEQ multiplex PCR; TCRdb stores just in-frame clones and leaves some out. The sample carries 150,000 to 200,000 clones, over 60% recorded once. As concerns this clone: Its antigen is still unknown.

What was sequenced was PBMCs. The chain carries TRBV29-1 and TRBJ1-1; 7 nucleotides agree with TRBD1. The clonotype originates from a man in his forties in good health and CMV-seropositive. The CDR3 coding sequence is TGCAGCGCCACCGGGACAGAGAAGACTGAAGCTTTCTTT. It is translated as CSATGTEKTEAFF.